These 8 T cell receptor beta chains were all obtained from the same sample, sequenced in a study of blood T cell repertoires in COVID-19. Assay used: immunoSEQ multiplex PCR; TCRdb lists only in-frame clones, some missing. The profile shows fewer than 350,000 clones, approximately 89% of them singletons. Sequences were obtained from peripheral blood. Receptors were obtained from a woman between 45 and 60 years old who had recovered from COVID-19.

DNA for the CDR3: TGCGCCAGCAGCTCGACAGGGGCGAACACCGGGGAGCTGTTTTTT. Encoded protein: CASSSTGANTGELFF. This chain uses TRBV10-1 with TRBJ2-2; 8 bases map to TRBD1. The V gene's germline CDR1 is WNHNN and CDR2 SYGVQD (reference sequence). The CDR3 consists of 15 residues. J was trimmed by 0 bases and V by 6 bases; bases with no gene match: 3.

This chain connects TRBV11-2 to TRBJ1-5; maybe TRBD1 (5 bases). Trimming took off 1 base at V and 5 bases at J, with 15 bases between the two ends. The CDR3 has 16 amino acids. Germline CDR1 reads SGHAT; CDR2 reads FQNNGV. In DNA form, the CDR3 reads TGTGCCAGCAGCTTAGGACCCCAGGGCCTACATCAGCCCCAGCATTTT. Translating it yields CASSLGPQGLHQPQHF.

The chain combines TRBV11-2 with TRBJ2-2; no clear D. Trimming removed 7 bases at V and 0 bases at J, with 15 bases between. The CDR3 runs to 16 residues. Germline CDR1 and CDR2: SGHAT and FQNNGV. This CDR3 is CASTPPRTANTGELFF. In DNA form, the CDR3 reads TGTGCCAGCACCCCCCCCCGAACAGCGAACACCGGGGAGCTGTTTTTT.

In this sample, this clone turned up a few times. The CDR3 loop is CASSLTVSTDTQYF. The CDR3 nucleotides read TGTGCCAGCAGCTTAACGGTTAGCACAGATACGCAGTATTTT. This chain joins TRBV7-9 and TRBJ2-3; D remains unclear. The CDR3 extends over 14 amino acids. Trimming removed 2 bases from V and 0 bases from J, with 6 bases in between. CDR1 and CDR2 (germline): SEHNR, FQNEAQ (reference sequence).

The rearrangement joins TRBV10-3 to TRBJ2-2, with 9 nucleotides matching TRBD1. This CDR3 comprises 19 residues. J lost 0 bases, V lost 2 bases, and 10 bases had no gene match. Germline CDR1 reads ENHRY; CDR2 reads SYGVKD. CDR3 sequence (DNA): TGTGCCATCAGTGAGCCGGGACAGGGACGAAAATCGAACACCGGGGAGCTGTTTTTT. Translating it yields CAISEPGQGRKSNTGELFF.

The sample holds one count of this clone. The gene calls are TRBV2 and TRBJ1-1; tentatively, D is TRBD1 (5 bases). Trimming took 1 base from V and 3 from J, leaving 6 bases between them. Per the germline V gene, CDR1 is SNHLY and CDR2 is FYNNEI. The CDR3 runs 13 residues. CDR3 in amino acids: CASSEETDTEAFF. DNA of the CDR3: TGTGCCAGCAGTGAAGAGACAGACACTGAAGCTTTCTTT.

The chain has TRBV11-3 and TRBJ2-2; no clear D. The germline V and J ends were trimmed by 1 base and 16 bases, with 16 bases remaining between them. Germline CDR1 is SGHNT and CDR2 is YENEEA. The CDR3 has 13 residues. The CDR3 coding sequence is TGTGCCAGCAGCTTAGGACCTGCTAGAAGAGAGTTTTTT. Translating it yields CASSLGPARREFF.

The chain recombines TRBV5-1 with TRBJ1-4; possibly TRBD1 for D (6 bases). The CDR3 is 15 amino acids. Germline V gene sequence: CDR1 SGHRS, CDR2 YFSETQ. Trimming cost V 2 bases and J 0 bases, with 8 bases left between them. CDR3: CASSLTGSTNEKLFF. Here the CDR3 DNA reads TGCGCCAGCAGCTTAACAGGGTCAACTAATGAAAAACTGTTTTTT.